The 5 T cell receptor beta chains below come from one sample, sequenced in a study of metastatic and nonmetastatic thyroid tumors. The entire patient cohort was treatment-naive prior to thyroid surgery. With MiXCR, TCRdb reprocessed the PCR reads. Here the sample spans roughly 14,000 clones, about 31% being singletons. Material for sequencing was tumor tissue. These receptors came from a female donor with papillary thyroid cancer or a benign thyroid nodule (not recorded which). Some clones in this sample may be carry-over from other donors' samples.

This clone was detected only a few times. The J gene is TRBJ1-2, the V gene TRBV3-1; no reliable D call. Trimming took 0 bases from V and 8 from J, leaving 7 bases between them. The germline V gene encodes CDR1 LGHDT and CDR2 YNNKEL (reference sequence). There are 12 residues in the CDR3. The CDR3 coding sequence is TGTGCCAGCAGCCAAGATTGGGTCGGCTACACCTTC. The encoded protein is CASSQDWVGYTF.

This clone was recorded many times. The CDR3 nucleotides read TGTGCCAGCAGTGCCCCACAGGGGCAATCAGATACGCAGTATTTT. This sequence encodes CASSAPQGQSDTQYF. The chain carries TRBV28 and TRBJ2-3, with 7 bases that match TRBD1. CDR1 and CDR2 (germline): MDHEN, SYDVKM. CDR3 length: 15 amino acids. The V gene end was trimmed by 5 bases and the J gene end by 4 bases; junction bases not matched to a gene: 9.

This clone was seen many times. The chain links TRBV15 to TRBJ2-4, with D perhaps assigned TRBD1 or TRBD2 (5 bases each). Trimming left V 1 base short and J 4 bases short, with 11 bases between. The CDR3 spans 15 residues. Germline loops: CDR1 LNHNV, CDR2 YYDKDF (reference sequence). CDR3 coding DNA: TGTGCCACCAGCAGAGTGGGGGAAGAAAAAAACATTCAGTACTTC. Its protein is CATSRVGEEKNIQYF.

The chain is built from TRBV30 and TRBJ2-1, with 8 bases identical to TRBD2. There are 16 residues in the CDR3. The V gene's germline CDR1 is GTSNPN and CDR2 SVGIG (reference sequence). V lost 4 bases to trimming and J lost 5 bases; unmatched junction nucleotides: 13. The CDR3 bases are TGTGCCTGGATCCAATGGGCTAGCGGGCGTAACAATGAGCAGTTCTTC. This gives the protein CAWIQWASGRNNEQFF.

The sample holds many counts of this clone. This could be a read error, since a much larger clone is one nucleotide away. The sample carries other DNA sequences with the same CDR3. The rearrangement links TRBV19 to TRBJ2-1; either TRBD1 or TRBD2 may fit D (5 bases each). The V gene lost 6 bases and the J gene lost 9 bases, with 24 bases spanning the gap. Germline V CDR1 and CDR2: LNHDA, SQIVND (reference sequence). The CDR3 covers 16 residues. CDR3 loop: CASRRAPGTSGGEQFF. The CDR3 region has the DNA TGTGCCAGTAGGCGTGCTCCCGGGACGAGCGGTGGTGAGCAGTTCTTC.